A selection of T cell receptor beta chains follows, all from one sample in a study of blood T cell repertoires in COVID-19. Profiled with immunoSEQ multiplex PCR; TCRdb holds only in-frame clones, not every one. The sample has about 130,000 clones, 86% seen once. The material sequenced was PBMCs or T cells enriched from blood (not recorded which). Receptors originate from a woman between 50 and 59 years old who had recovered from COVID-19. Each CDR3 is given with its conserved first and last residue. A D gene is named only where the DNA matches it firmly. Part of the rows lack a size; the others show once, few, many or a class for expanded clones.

TGTGCCAGCAGCCCCGGGGACACTTTAAACATTCAGTACTTC,CASSPGDTLNIQYF,-,-,TRBJ2-4,TRBV5-5
TGCGCCAGCAGCTGGGGGACAGAAGCTTTCTTT,CASSWGTEAFF,-,-,TRBJ1-1,TRBV5-1
TGTGCCACCAGCAGAATCGGCAGGGACACCGGGGAGCTGTTTTTT,CATSRIGRDTGELFF,-,-,TRBJ2-2,TRBV15
TGTGCCAGTAGTATAGGAGCCGGTTCCTACAATGAGCAGTTCTTC,CASSIGAGSYNEQFF,-,-,TRBJ2-1,TRBV19
TGCGCCAGCACCCCCATCGGTGGCTACACCTTC,CASTPIGGYTF,-,-,TRBJ1-2,TRBV4-2
TGTGCCAGCAGCTTCGGGACTAGCGGGCAAGAGACCCAGTACTTC,CASSFGTSGQETQYF,TRBD2,-,TRBJ2-5,TRBV7-8
TGCAGTGCTAGTGCCTCCCCCCCCCTCTACGAGCAGTACTTC,CSASASPPLYEQYF,-,once,TRBJ2-7,TRBV20-1
TGTGCCAGCAGTTTGAGCGGGTTGAGGCAGTACTTC,CASSLSGLRQYF,-,-,TRBJ2-7,TRBV7-2
TGCGCCAGCAGCGTTGACAGGGGGGATAATTCACCCCTCCACTTT,CASSVDRGDNSPLHF,TRBD1,-,TRBJ1-6,TRBV5-1
TGTGCCAGCAGCTTACTTTTGGACAGGGGGCGACAAGAGACCCAGTACTTC,CASSLLLDRGRQETQYF,TRBD1,-,TRBJ2-5,TRBV7-9
TGCGCCAGCAGCCAAACTCTAGCGGGGGGAAACAATGAGCAGTTCTTC,CASSQTLAGGNNEQFF,TRBD2,-,TRBJ2-1,TRBV4-1
TGTGCCAGCAGCTTAGTGGGGGCTGTTGAAAAACTGTTTTTT,CASSLVGAVEKLFF,-,-,TRBJ1-4,TRBV7-9
TGTGCCAGCTCACCCGGGAGCAGCCCCTACAATGAGCAGTTCTTC,CASSPGSSPYNEQFF,-,-,TRBJ2-1,TRBV18
TGTGCCAGCACCCGGACTAGCGGGGTTAATGAGCAGTTCTTC,CASTRTSGVNEQFF,TRBD2,-,TRBJ2-1,TRBV3-1/TRBV3-2
TGCGCCAGCAGCCATAGTGCAGGGGGCCTTAGCTCCTACGAGCAGTACTTC,CASSHSAGGLSSYEQYF,TRBD1,-,TRBJ2-7,TRBV4-1
TGTGCCAGCAGCTCAGGGGGCGGAGGCTCCTCCTACGAGCAGTACTTC,CASSSGGGGSSYEQYF,TRBD1,-,TRBJ2-7,TRBV9
TGCGCCAGCAGCTTGGGTAGGGGCCTTGGCTACACCTTC,CASSLGRGLGYTF,-,-,TRBJ1-2,TRBV5-1
TGCGCCAGCAGCCATTGGACAGGAGCTAATCAGCCCCAGCATTTT,CASSHWTGANQPQHF,TRBD1,few,TRBJ1-5,TRBV4-1
TGCGCCAGCAGTTCGCGGACTAATGAAAAACTGTTTTTT,CASSSRTNEKLFF,-,-,TRBJ1-4,TRBV10-1
TGCGCCAGCAGCTTGCCCCAGACAGGGAACACTGAAGCTTTCTTT,CASSLPQTGNTEAFF,-,-,TRBJ1-1,TRBV5-1
TGTGCCAGCAGCCCGACAGGGGCCCACCAGCCCCAGCATTTT,CASSPTGAHQPQHF,TRBD1,-,TRBJ1-5,TRBV3-1/TRBV3-2
TGCAGCGTTGGACAGGGGAGCAATCAGCCCCAGCATTTT,CSVGQGSNQPQHF,TRBD1,-,TRBJ1-5,TRBV29-1
TGTGCCAGCAGCTCTATTGGACAGGGAGAGCAGTTCTTC,CASSSIGQGEQFF,TRBD1,-,TRBJ2-1,TRBV7-3
TGTGCCAGCAGCTCACAGGGGGCAGGGTATGGCTACACCTTC,CASSSQGAGYGYTF,TRBD1,-,TRBJ1-2,TRBV2
TGCAGCGTTGATTCGGGGGATTACTATGGCTACACCTTC,CSVDSGDYYGYTF,-,once,TRBJ1-2,TRBV29-1
TGTGCCAGCAGCCTTCGGGGGGTGGACTATGGCTACACCTTC,CASSLRGVDYGYTF,-,-,TRBJ1-2,TRBV5-5
TGTGCCAGTAGTATAGAAAGGGGTCAGGGGTTACAGCCCCAGCATTTT,CASSIERGQGLQPQHF,-,-,TRBJ1-5,TRBV19
TGCGCCAGCAGCCAACCTTTAGGGAGGCGGGGAACCTACGAGCAGTACTTC,CASSQPLGRRGTYEQYF,-,-,TRBJ2-7,TRBV4-1
TGTGCCAGCAGCCTCGGACTAGCGGGGGGGCAAGGCACCGGGGAGCTGTTTTTT,CASSLGLAGGQGTGELFF,TRBD2,once,TRBJ2-2,TRBV11-2
TGTGCCAGTAGCGGACAGGGCGTTTTCACCGGGGAGCTGTTTTTT,CASSGQGVFTGELFF,TRBD1,-,TRBJ2-2,TRBV19
TGTGCCAGCAGTCCCACAGGGATCAATGAGCAGTTCTTC,CASSPTGINEQFF,-,-,TRBJ2-1,TRBV7-9
TGCAGCGTTGAGGAGGGTGTTGGTTACGAGCAGTACTTC,CSVEEGVGYEQYF,-,-,TRBJ2-7,TRBV29-1
TGCGCCAGCAGCTTGGCCAGGGACAGCCTCTACGAGCAGTACTTC,CASSLARDSLYEQYF,TRBD1,-,TRBJ2-7,TRBV5-1
TGTGCCAGCAGAGCTAGCGGGGGGGCCTACAATGAGCAGTTCTTC,CASRASGGAYNEQFF,TRBD2,-,TRBJ2-1,TRBV3-1/TRBV3-2
TGCGCCAGCGCAGACTATAGCAATCAGCCCCAGCATTTT,CASADYSNQPQHF,-,few,TRBJ1-5,TRBV10-2
TGTGCCAGCAGCTTGCTTCTTGGACAGGGGGGGGAGACCCAGTACTTC,CASSLLLGQGGETQYF,TRBD1,-,TRBJ2-5,TRBV5-4
TGTGCCAGCAGCCCCGTCCTCACCGGGGAGCTGTTTTTT,CASSPVLTGELFF,-,-,TRBJ2-2,TRBV5-6